What follows is one T cell receptor beta chain and its context. The data derive from a study of blood T cell repertoires in COVID-19. About the study: COVID-19 samples collected from the United States, Italy and Spain covered acute and convalescent phases. PBMCs, B-cell-depleted T cells, or T cells provided the cDNA or gDNA that made up the material.

CDR3 length: 13 amino acids. This table comes from immunoSEQ multiplex PCR, and its TCRdb copy is limited to in-frame clones, with some not included. Found here are about 65,000 clones, 90% to 95% of them singletons; the top ten hold about 3.1%. The sequenced material came from peripheral blood. This clonotype originated in a man between 65 and 80 years old with active COVID-19. This chain connects TRBV21-1 to TRBJ2-5; the D segment call TRBD1 is taken from the table without a DNA check. TRBV21-1 is listed as a pseudogene. CDR3 loop: CASSKVGRETQYF. The CDR3, as DNA: TGTGCCAGCAGCAAAGTGGGCAGGGAGACCCAGTACTTC.